This TCR beta chain appears in the sequencing data of a study of regulatory T cells in long-lasting Graves disease. Building the TCR beta libraries relied on iRepertoire HTBI primers, and CDR3 regions underwent Arm-PCR. TCRdb fed the multiplex PCR reads into MiXCR, producing one record per CDR3 protein. The sample shows over 500,000 distinct CDR3 sequences, 15% to 20% of them seen only once. The time point is: newly diagnosed GD, antithyroid drugs for less than 3 months. With RNA extracted from PBMCs as input, the TCR library was made. Nine milliliters of peripheral blood went into EDTA tubes. Concerning this clonotype itself: This may be a read error, as it is one base from a much larger clone.

The sample was also linked to a second study, of T cells in Graves' hyperthyroidism and ophthalmopathy. From that report: The HTBI primer set was used in a first-round RT-PCR of the TCR CDR3.

Sequenced here: peripheral blood mononuclear cells (PBMCs), sampled at new diagnosis, from a patient treated with antithyroid drugs. This clonotype originated in a young woman with Graves disease.

The CDR3 DNA is TGTGCCAGCAGACTTCGGCGGGGGGGATTGAGCAGTCAGCCCCAGCATTTT. It specifies CASRLRRGGLSSQPQHF. The J gene is TRBJ1-5, the V gene TRBV28; tentatively, D is TRBD1 (5 bases). Germline V gene lookup returns CDR1 MDHEN and CDR2 SYDVKM. The CDR3 has 17 amino acids. Combining the CDR3 with reference TRBV28 and TRBJ1-5 gives the whole variable domain DVKVTQSSRYLVKRTGEKVFLECVQDMDHENMFWYRQDPGLGLRLIYFSYDVKMKEKGDIPEGYSVSREKKERFSLILESASTNQTSMYLCASRLRRGGLSSQPQHFGDGTRLSIL.